Listed below are T cell receptor beta chains from one sample, sequenced in a study of tumor and adjacent non-tumor tissue in lung cancer. From the multiplex PCR reads, TCRdb called clonotypes with MiXCR, one entry per CDR3 protein. This sample has roughly 66,000 distinct CDR3 sequences, with 73% found just once. The sequencing sample was made of lung tumor tissue. Every receptor here comes from a man aged 55 to 69 with non-small cell lung cancer. Both conserved end residues are part of each CDR3. Each record gives: V gene, D gene, J gene, clone size, CDR3 DNA, CDR3 protein. D genes are given only for firm matches. Clone size is stated in some rows and not others, as once, few, many or a class when expanded.

>TRBV12-3/TRBV12-4|-|TRBJ1-1|many
TGTGCCAGCAGTTTTGGGGGAGGGTACACTGAAGCTTTCTTT
CASSFGGGYTEAFF
>TRBV20-1|-|TRBJ2-3|-
TGCAGTACTCGTGTAGCGGTGAGCACAGATACGCAGTATTTT
CSTRVAVSTDTQYF
>TRBV6-2/TRBV6-3|TRBD1|TRBJ1-5|-
TGTGCCGGCAACCCTACAGGGGAAGGGGATCAGTCCCAGCGTTTT
CAGNPTGEGDQSQRF
>TRBV6-6|TRBD1|TRBJ2-3|-
TGTGCCAGCAATTACAGGGGGCTTACGCAGTATTTC
CASNYRGLTQYF
>TRBV20-1|-|TRBJ2-3|few
TGCAGTGAGTGGAGGACAGATCAGCAGTATTTT
CSEWRTDQQYF
>TRBV19|-|TRBJ1-5|-
TGTGGCAACTCCCAGGCTAGCAATCAGCCCCAGCATTTT
CGNSQASNQPQHF
>TRBV6-1|-|TRBJ2-6|-
TGTGCCAGCACACCCCAGGCGGTGGCCAACGTCATGACTTTC
CASTPQAVANVMTF
>TRBV6-5|-|TRBJ2-5|once
TGTGCTGGCAGTTATACAGGGGGCGGGGGGGAGACCCAGTACTTC
CAGSYTGGGGETQYF
>TRBV29-1|TRBD2|TRBJ2-4|-
TGCGGAACCGGGACTAATCACACTCAGTATTTC
CGTGTNHTQYF
>TRBV12-5|-|TRBJ2-7|once
TGTGCTAGTGGTTTGGTACCTGTGACAGGACAATTTTTCGACTCCTACGAGCAGTACTTC
CASGLVPVTGQFFDSYEQYF
>TRBV29-1|-|TRBJ2-6|-
TGCAACGTAAGGGATTCTAGTTCGGGGGCCAACGTCCTGACTTTC
CNVRDSSSGANVLTF
>TRBV7-9|-|TRBJ1-3|few
TGTGCCAGCAGCTATGACGGGGGCTCTGGAAACACCATATATTTT
CASSYDGGSGNTIYF
>TRBV5-6|TRBD1|TRBJ2-7|-
TGTGCCAGCAACGGACAGGACCTCTCCTACGAGCAGTACTTC
CASNGQDLSYEQYF
>TRBV29-1|-|TRBJ2-3|-
TGCAGCGTTAGTCGGCTGGGCACAGATGCGCAGTATTTT
CSVSRLGTDAQYF
>TRBV12-3/TRBV12-4|TRBD2|TRBJ2-1|-
TGTGTCAGCTGTTTCCCTCAGCGGGACCACATTGAGCAGTTCTTC
CVSCFPQRDHIEQFF
>TRBV20-1|-|TRBJ1-5|-
TGCAGTGCTCAGCCCTTATCCGGGACTAGCGGCGCAGATACGCAGCATTTT
CSAQPLSGTSGADTQHF
>TRBV6-4|TRBD2|TRBJ2-1|-
TGTCCCAGCAGCCATAGCGGGAGATCCTACAATGAGCAGTTCTTC
CPSSHSGRSYNEQFF
>TRBV6-1|TRBD1|TRBJ1-2|-
TGTGGCAGCAGTGTATCAGGGGGCATCTATGGCTACACCTTC
CGSSVSGGIYGYTF
>TRBV15|TRBD1|TRBJ1-5|-
TGTGCCACCGCAACAGGGGGCTTCAATCAGTCCCAGCATTTT
CATATGGFNQSQHF
>TRBV6-5|TRBD2|TRBJ2-3|-
TGCGCCAGCAGAACGGGAGGGGACACAGATACGCAGTATTTT
CASRTGGDTDTQYF
>TRBV6-1|-|TRBJ2-2|once
TGTGCTAGCAGCCCCGGAGTGGGCGTCGGGGAGCTGTTTTTT
CASSPGVGVGELFF
>TRBV6-6|-|TRBJ2-7|once
TGTGCCAGCATACCGGGACCAGAGGTAAGGATGCAGTACTTC
CASIPGPEVRMQYF
>TRBV29-1|-|TRBJ1-4|-
TGCAGCGTTGAGGGAGGCGCCAGTGATGAAAAACTGCTTTTT
CSVEGGASDEKLLF
>TRBV2|TRBD2|TRBJ2-3|few
TGTGCCAGCAGTGTGCTAGCGGGAGACGGTACGCAGTATTTT
CASSVLAGDGTQYF
>TRBV20-1|-|TRBJ1-2|-
TGCAGTGCGCCCAACCAGGACAGTCAGGAATACACCTTC
CSAPNQDSQEYTF
>TRBV6-5|TRBD2|TRBJ2-1|-
TGTGCCAGCAAGGGACTAGCGGGATGCAATGAGCAGTTCTTC
CASKGLAGCNEQFF
>TRBV14|TRBD2|TRBJ2-5|-
TGTGCCATCAGCATATCCTTCAGGACTAGCGGGACCGGAGAGACCCAGTACTTC
CAISISFRTSGTGETQYF
>TRBV5-1|-|TRBJ2-2|-
TGCGCCAGCATGGGGACGCCCGACTATACCGGGGAGCTGTTTTTT
CASMGTPDYTGELFF
>TRBV29-1|TRBD1|TRBJ2-3|-
TGCTGCGTTGAGGACAGGGGGCGTAGGGATACGCAATATTTT
CCVEDRGRRDTQYF
>TRBV11-1|-|TRBJ2-5|-
TGTGCCAGCAGCCACCCCCTGAAGCAGCAAGAGACCCAGTACTTC
CASSHPLKQQETQYF
>TRBV5-4|-|TRBJ2-5|many
TGTGCCAGCAGCGTGGACCCCGGGGAGACCCAGTACTTC
CASSVDPGETQYF
>TRBV4-2|TRBD2|TRBJ2-2|-
TGTGCCAGCAGCCAAGTTCATGGAGCGGGGGGGCCCGGGGAGCTGTTTTTT
CASSQVHGAGGPGELFF
>TRBV5-5|TRBD2|TRBJ2-1|-
TGTGCCAGCAGCTTGGATAGGGAGCGGGAGCAGTTATTC
CASSLDREREQLF
>TRBV12-3/TRBV12-4|TRBD2|TRBJ2-1|-
TGTGTCAGCAGTCCAGGACTAGCGAACGATGAGCACTTCTTC
CVSSPGLANDEHFF
>TRBV6-5|-|TRBJ2-1|-
TGTGCCAGCAAATACGGCCGGGGGTCAGATGAGCAGTTCTTC
CASKYGRGSDEQFF
>TRBV20-1|-|TRBJ1-4|-
TGCAGCGCTGGAAAGGGAGGACGGATGCAACTGTTTTTT
CSAGKGGRMQLFF
>TRBV29-1|-|TRBJ2-5|-
TGCAACGCAGCGGACAGATATCAAGAGACACAGTACTTC
CNAADRYQETQYF
>TRBV20-1|-|TRBJ2-7|-
TGCAGTGCTAGAAGGGGGGGCTCCTACGAGCAGTACTTC
CSARRGGSYEQYF
>TRBV20-1|-|TRBJ2-7|-
TGCACTGCTGGGCCCTACGAGCAGTATTTC
CTAGPYEQYF
>TRBV20-1|-|TRBJ2-1|once
TGCAGTGCTAGGGGACTGGGGAACAATAAGCAGTTCTTC
CSARGLGNNKQFF
>TRBV6-5|-|TRBJ2-3|many
TGTGCCAGAAGTTACTCGGACATTAGAGATACGCAGTATTTT
CARSYSDIRDTQYF
>TRBV20-1|TRBD2|TRBJ2-1|-
TGCAGCGCCCAGCGGGGGAGTTCCTACAATGAGCAGTTCTTC
CSAQRGSSYNEQFF
>TRBV5-6|-|TRBJ2-7|-
TGTACCAGCAGCTTGGATATCTCATACGAGCAGTACTTC
CTSSLDISYEQYF
>TRBV6-6|-|TRBJ1-4|-
TGTGCCAGCACTTCTGGGGACTATGGATTTTTT
CASTSGDYGFF
>TRBV5-1|-|TRBJ1-5|few
TGCGCCAGCAGCTTAGGCGAGCCCCATCAGCCCCAGCATTTT
CASSLGEPHQPQHF